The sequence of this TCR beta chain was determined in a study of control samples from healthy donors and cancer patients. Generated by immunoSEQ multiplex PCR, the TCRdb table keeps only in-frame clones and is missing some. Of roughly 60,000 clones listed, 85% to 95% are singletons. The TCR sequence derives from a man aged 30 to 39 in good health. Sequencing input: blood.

CDR3 sequence reads: CATSRGGGSQTGELFF. The CDR3, as DNA: TGTGCCACCAGCAGAGGTGGCGGGAGTCAAACCGGGGAGCTGTTTTTT. The V call is TRBV15, the J call TRBJ2-2; 7 bases agree with TRBD2. Germline values: CDR1 LNHNV, CDR2 YYDKDF (reference sequence). Trimming cost V 1 base and J 5 bases; bases outside gene matches: 7. The CDR3 is 16 residues long.